The subject of this entry is one TCR beta chain. What it binds is unknown. The sample comes from a study of cytomegalovirus exposure and HLA in healthy donors. Across the whole study: T cells numbering about 200 million yielded approximately 120 million unique TCR beta sequences in an earlier analysis.

General study findings and limits: Reported performance of the classifier showed diagnosis of cytomegalovirus status with high specificity and sensitivity. Across all donors, roughly uniform sequencing depth was an assumption of the presence/absence analyses.

PCR used 60 Vbeta primers and 13 Jbeta primers. Method: immunoSEQ multiplex PCR; TCRdb's copy keeps in-frame clones and lacks some. The sample lists fewer than 150,000 clones; 82% were seen once. In germline, CDR1 is SGHRS, CDR2 YFSETQ. This CDR3 contains 14 residues. J lost 7 bases, V lost 1 base, and 5 bases had no gene match. The chain combines TRBV5-1 with TRBJ1-1; 9 bases are a match to TRBD1. The sequence derives from a woman aged 18-29 years in good health and CMV-seronegative. The sample comprised PBMCs. CDR3 sequence: CASSLKRGQGEAFF. CDR3 sequence (DNA): TGCGCCAGCAGCTTGAAGCGGGGACAGGGTGAAGCTTTCTTT.